This T cell receptor beta chain derives from a study of CD8+ T cells in alopecia areata. Study results and limitations: Only a single nonresponder existed, so baseline CD8+ expansion links stay unclear. Tissue-resident alphabeta T cells belonging to normal skin likewise get sequenced within scalp specimens.

Comment on this clone: Antigen specificity is unknown.

Treatment given: oral pan-JAK inhibitor, 5-10 mg twice daily. From alopecia areata patients, lesional scalp punch biopsies and peripheral blood were collected. The researchers isolated CD4+ and CD8+ T cells from PBMCs by sorting. CDR3 length: 15 amino acids. Germline CDR1 and CDR2: SGHVS and FNYEAQ. V lost 5 bases, J lost 0 bases, and 13 bases lay in between. Reverse transcribed after extraction, RNA yielded cDNA as the sequencing template. The protocol was immunoSEQ multiplex PCR, while the TCRdb copy is restricted to in-frame clones and leaves out a portion. This sample has some 150,000 clones; roughly 50% occur once, and the top ten carry more than 15%.

This clonotype originated in a human donor with alopecia areata. Sample: CD8+ T cells sorted from blood, taken at week 4, from a patient treated with tofacitinib. V usage is TRBV7-6 and J usage is TRBJ1-1; D is unclear. Written as DNA, the CDR3 is TGTGCCAGCAGCATACCCGAGGCAATGAACACTGAAGCTTTCTTT. Translated, it gives CASSIPEAMNTEAFF.